The rows below give T cell receptor beta chains drawn from one sample of a study of cytomegalovirus exposure and HLA in healthy donors. Clones were sequenced by immunoSEQ multiplex PCR, and TCRdb holds only the in-frame ones, with some missing. Of about 180,000 clones in the sample, 77% were seen once. The sample was PBMCs. The receptors were gathered from a woman aged 55-70 years in good health and CMV-seropositive. Each CDR3 is given with its conserved first and last residue. D genes are given only for firm matches. Some rows have no size entry. The others give once, few or many, or a class for an expanded clone.

v_gene,d_gene,abundance,j_gene,CDR3aa,CDR3nt
TRBV18,NA,NA,TRBJ1-1,CASSKQLEAFF,TGTGCCAGCTCAAAACAGCTTGAAGCTTTCTTT
TRBV19,NA,NA,TRBJ2-1,CASSAQVEQFF,TGTGCCAGTAGTGCCCAGGTTGAGCAGTTCTTC
TRBV11-1,TRBD1,NA,TRBJ1-6,CASSLLDRDSPLHF,TGTGCCAGCAGCTTACTGGACAGGGACTCACCCCTCCACTTT
TRBV30,NA,NA,TRBJ1-5,CAWSLAFNQPQHF,TGTGCCTGGAGTTTGGCTTTCAATCAGCCCCAGCATTTT
TRBV2,NA,NA,TRBJ2-3,CASSPSPDTQYF,TGTGCCAGCAGCCCTAGCCCAGATACGCAGTATTTT
TRBV7-9,NA,NA,TRBJ2-2,CASSPLDTGNTGELFF,TGTGCCAGCAGCCCCCTAGATACAGGGAACACCGGGGAGCTGTTTTTT
TRBV6-1,NA,NA,TRBJ2-1,CASSEGGIGEQFF,TGTGCCAGCAGTGAGGGCGGGATTGGGGAGCAGTTCTTC
TRBV30,NA,NA,TRBJ1-2,CAWSVNGYYGYTF,TGTGCCTGGAGTGTAAACGGTTACTATGGCTACACCTTC
TRBV5-6,NA,NA,TRBJ2-3,CASSLGGLSYTDTQYF,TGTGCCAGCAGCTTGGGAGGTCTATCTTACACAGATACGCAGTATTTT
TRBV7-2,NA,NA,TRBJ2-3,CASSPRGSTDTQYF,TGTGCCAGCAGCCCAAGGGGGTCCACAGATACGCAGTATTTT
TRBV2,TRBD1,NA,TRBJ1-1,CAGTRSGGTGETEAFF,TGTGCCGGCACCAGGTCAGGTGGGACAGGGGAGACTGAAGCTTTCTTT
TRBV6-1,TRBD1,once,TRBJ2-2,CASSPGTGFGELFF,TGTGCCAGCAGTCCCGGGACAGGATTCGGGGAGCTGTTTTTT
TRBV4-2,TRBD1,NA,TRBJ2-1,CASSRDRMSYNEQFF,TGTGCCAGCAGCCGGGACAGGATGTCCTACAATGAGCAGTTCTTC
TRBV10-3,TRBD1,NA,TRBJ1-5,CAISTGEQPQHF,TGTGCCATCAGCACAGGGGAACAGCCCCAGCATTTT
TRBV29-1,NA,NA,TRBJ1-6,CSVEDRGIERLDSPLHF,TGCAGCGTTGAAGATCGCGGTATAGAGAGATTAGATTCACCCCTCCACTTT
TRBV28,NA,NA,TRBJ1-1,CAISSRGRLGAFF,TGTGCCATCTCTTCCAGGGGCCGCCTTGGAGCTTTCTTT
TRBV5-6,TRBD1,NA,TRBJ1-2,CASSPQGFGYTF,TGTGCCAGCAGCCCACAGGGGTTTGGCTACACCTTC
TRBV19,NA,once,TRBJ2-1,CASSSTRDSLQFF,TGTGCCAGTAGTTCGACGAGGGACTCCTTGCAGTTCTTC
TRBV2,TRBD2,NA,TRBJ2-2,CASSEVASGRSGELFF,TGTGCCAGCAGTGAAGTGGCTAGCGGGAGATCAGGGGAGCTGTTTTTT